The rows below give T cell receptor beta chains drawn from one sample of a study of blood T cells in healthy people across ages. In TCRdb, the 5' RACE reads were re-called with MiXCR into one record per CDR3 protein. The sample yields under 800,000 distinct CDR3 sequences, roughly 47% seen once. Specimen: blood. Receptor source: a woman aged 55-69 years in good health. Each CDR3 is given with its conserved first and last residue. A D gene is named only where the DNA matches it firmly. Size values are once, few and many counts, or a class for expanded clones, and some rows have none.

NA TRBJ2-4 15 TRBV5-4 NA CASSLGGLALDIQYF TGTGCCAGCAGCCTCGGAGGGCTAGCGTTGGACATTCAGTACTTC
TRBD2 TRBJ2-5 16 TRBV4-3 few CASSQDRRTRGETQYF TGCGCCAGCAGCCAAGATAGGCGGACTAGGGGAGAGACCCAGTACTTC
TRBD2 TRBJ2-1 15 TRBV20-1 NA CSAPLAAGGRNKQFF TGCAGCGCACCCCTGGCAGCGGGAGGGAGGAATAAGCAGTTCTTC
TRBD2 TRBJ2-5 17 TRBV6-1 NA CASSRLAGGGMYNEQYF TGTGCCAGCAGCCGACTAGCGGGAGGGGGGATGTACAATGAGCAGTACTTC
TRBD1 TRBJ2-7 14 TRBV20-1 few CSARAGGLSYEQYF TGCAGTGCTAGGGCAGGGGGTCTCTCCTACGAGCAGTACTTC
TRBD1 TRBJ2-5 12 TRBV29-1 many CSTQGEIETQYF TGCAGTACACAGGGGGAGATTGAGACCCAGTACTTC
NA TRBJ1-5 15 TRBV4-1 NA CASSQGAEGGQPQHF TGCGCCAGCAGCCAAGGCGCAGAGGGCGGACAGCCCCAGCATTTT
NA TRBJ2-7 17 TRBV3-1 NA CASSRQGGSGNTYEQYF TGTGCCAGCAGCCGACAGGGTGGTAGCGGGAATACCTACGAGCAGTACTTC
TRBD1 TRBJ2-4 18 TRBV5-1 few CASSLALWTGVTKNIQYF TGCGCCAGCAGCTTGGCCCTGTGGACAGGAGTAACCAAAAACATTCAGTACTTC
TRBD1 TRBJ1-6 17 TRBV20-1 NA CSARDQSGGGHNSPLHF TGCAGTGCTAGAGATCAGTCAGGGGGTGGTCACAATTCACCCCTCCACTTT
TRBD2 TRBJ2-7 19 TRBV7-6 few CASSSTLAGVGSTAYEQYF TGTGCCAGCAGCTCGACCCTTGCGGGGGTTGGTTCTACCGCCTACGAGCAGTACTTC
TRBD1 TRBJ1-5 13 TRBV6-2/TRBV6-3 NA CASGQVSNQPQHF TGTGCCAGCGGACAGGTTAGCAATCAGCCCCAGCATTTT
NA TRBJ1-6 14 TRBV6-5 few CASRMTEIASPLHF TGTGCCAGCAGAATGACAGAGATCGCTTCACCCCTCCACTTT
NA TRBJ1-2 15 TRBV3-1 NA CASSQGYGTSYGYTF TGTGCCAGCAGCCAAGGGTACGGGACGAGCTATGGCTACACCTTC
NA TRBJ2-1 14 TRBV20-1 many CSAPPGRVGNEQFF TGCAGTGCACCTCCAGGGCGGGTCGGCAATGAGCAGTTCTTC
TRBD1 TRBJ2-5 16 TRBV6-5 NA CASSYDQDRVPETQYF TGTGCCAGCAGTTACGACCAGGACAGGGTTCCGGAGACCCAGTACTTC
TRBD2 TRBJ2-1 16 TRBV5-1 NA CASSWGVTSGGYEQFF TGCGCCAGCAGCTGGGGTGTGACGAGCGGGGGATATGAGCAGTTCTTC
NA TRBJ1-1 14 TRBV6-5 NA CASSYEAASTEAFF TGTGCCAGCAGTTACGAGGCCGCGAGCACTGAAGCTTTCTTT
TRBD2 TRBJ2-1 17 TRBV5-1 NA CASSLLAGALTGNEQFF TGCGCCAGCAGCCTCCTAGCGGGGGCCTTAACGGGCAATGAGCAGTTCTTC
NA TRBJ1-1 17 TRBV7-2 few CASSRPKSGIMNTEAFF TGTGCCAGCAGCCGACCGAAGTCGGGGATCATGAACACTGAAGCTTTCTTT
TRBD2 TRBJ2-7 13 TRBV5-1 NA CASSTRGGNEQYF TGCGCCAGCAGCACGAGGGGAGGGAACGAGCAGTACTTC
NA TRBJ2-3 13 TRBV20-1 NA CSARKIATDTQYF TGCAGTGCTCGGAAAATAGCCACAGATACGCAGTATTTT
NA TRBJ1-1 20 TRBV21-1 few CASSKEWDRGTPASSTEAFF TGTGCCAGCAGCAAAGAGTGGGACAGGGGGACCCCGGCGTCCTCCACTGAAGCTTTCTTT
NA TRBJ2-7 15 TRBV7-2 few CASSQGGTGTYEQYF TGTGCCAGCAGCCAGGGGGGGACTGGGACCTACGAGCAGTACTTC
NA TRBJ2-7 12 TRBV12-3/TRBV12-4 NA CASSSGAREQYF TGTGCCAGCAGTTCTGGGGCCCGCGAGCAGTACTTC
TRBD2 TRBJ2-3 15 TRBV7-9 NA CASSLAPGGGDTQYF TGTGCCAGCAGCTTAGCTCCCGGGGGGGGAGATACGCAGTATTTT
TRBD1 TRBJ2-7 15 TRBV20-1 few CSARPSDRGAYEQYF TGCAGTGCTAGACCCTCGGACAGGGGAGCCTACGAGCAGTACTTC
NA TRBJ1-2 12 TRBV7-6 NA CASSLDGGGYTF TGTGCCAGCAGCTTAGATGGGGGTGGCTACACCTTC
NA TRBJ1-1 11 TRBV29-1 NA CSVDQNTEAFF TGCAGCGTTGACCAGAACACTGAAGCTTTCTTT
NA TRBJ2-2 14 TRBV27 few CASRRTPNTGELFF TGTGCCAGCAGGAGGACCCCGAACACCGGGGAGCTGTTTTTT
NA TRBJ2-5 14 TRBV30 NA CAWSPTVPEETQYF TGTGCCTGGAGTCCCACGGTCCCTGAGGAGACCCAGTACTTC
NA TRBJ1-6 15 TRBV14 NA CASSQALAVNSPLHF TGTGCCAGCAGCCAAGCCCTGGCAGTTAATTCACCCCTCCACTTT
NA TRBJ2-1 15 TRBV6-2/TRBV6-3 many CASIYGGSSYNEQFF TGTGCCAGCATCTACGGTGGGAGCTCCTACAATGAGCAGTTCTTC
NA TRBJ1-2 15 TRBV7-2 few CASSWGLGVNYGYTF TGTGCCAGCAGCTGGGGGCTGGGGGTTAACTATGGCTACACCTTC
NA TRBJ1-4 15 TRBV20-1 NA CSAAGNRLSAEKLFF TGCAGTGCTGCGGGGAACCGTCTGTCCGCTGAAAAACTGTTTTTT
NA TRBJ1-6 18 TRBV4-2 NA CASSQEVQGMSYNSPLHF TGTGCCAGCAGCCAAGAGGTACAGGGCATGTCCTATAATTCACCCCTCCACTTT
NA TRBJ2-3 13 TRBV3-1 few CASSSRGLVGQYF TGTGCCAGCAGCTCCCGGGGCCTGGTGGGGCAGTATTTT
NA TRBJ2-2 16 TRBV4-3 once CASSQGQGWTTGELFF TGCGCCAGCAGCCAAGGTCAAGGGTGGACCACCGGGGAGCTGTTTTTT
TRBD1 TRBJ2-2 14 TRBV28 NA CASSAPQGFGELFF TGTGCCAGCAGTGCCCCACAGGGGTTCGGGGAGCTGTTTTTT
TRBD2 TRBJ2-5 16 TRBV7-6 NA CASSQQRLAGEETQYF TGTGCCAGCAGCCAGCAAAGACTAGCGGGTGAAGAGACCCAGTACTTC
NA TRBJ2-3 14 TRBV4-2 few CASSQSDFTDTQYF TGTGCCAGCAGCCAGAGCGACTTCACAGATACGCAGTATTTT
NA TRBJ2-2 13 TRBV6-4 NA CASSEAPTGELFF TGTGCCAGCAGTGAGGCCCCGACTGGGGAGCTGTTTTTT
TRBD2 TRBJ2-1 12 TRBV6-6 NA CASSTLAGGLFF TGTGCCAGCAGTACCCTAGCGGGAGGTCTGTTCTTC
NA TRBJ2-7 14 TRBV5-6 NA CASRWRSPTGEQYF TGTGCCAGCAGGTGGCGATCCCCCACGGGCGAGCAGTACTTC
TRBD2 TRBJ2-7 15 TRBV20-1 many CSAQLSGGSAHEQYF TGCAGTGCCCAGTTAAGTGGCGGGAGTGCCCACGAGCAGTACTTC
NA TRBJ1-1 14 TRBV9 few CASSVGTLNTEAFF TGTGCCAGCAGCGTAGGGACATTGAACACTGAAGCTTTCTTT
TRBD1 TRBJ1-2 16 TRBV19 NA CASSPHGTAANYGYTF TGTGCCAGTAGTCCACACGGGACAGCCGCTAACTATGGCTACACCTTC
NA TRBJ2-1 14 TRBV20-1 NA CSARDQIDNNEQFF TGCAGTGCTAGAGATCAGATCGATAACAATGAGCAGTTCTTC